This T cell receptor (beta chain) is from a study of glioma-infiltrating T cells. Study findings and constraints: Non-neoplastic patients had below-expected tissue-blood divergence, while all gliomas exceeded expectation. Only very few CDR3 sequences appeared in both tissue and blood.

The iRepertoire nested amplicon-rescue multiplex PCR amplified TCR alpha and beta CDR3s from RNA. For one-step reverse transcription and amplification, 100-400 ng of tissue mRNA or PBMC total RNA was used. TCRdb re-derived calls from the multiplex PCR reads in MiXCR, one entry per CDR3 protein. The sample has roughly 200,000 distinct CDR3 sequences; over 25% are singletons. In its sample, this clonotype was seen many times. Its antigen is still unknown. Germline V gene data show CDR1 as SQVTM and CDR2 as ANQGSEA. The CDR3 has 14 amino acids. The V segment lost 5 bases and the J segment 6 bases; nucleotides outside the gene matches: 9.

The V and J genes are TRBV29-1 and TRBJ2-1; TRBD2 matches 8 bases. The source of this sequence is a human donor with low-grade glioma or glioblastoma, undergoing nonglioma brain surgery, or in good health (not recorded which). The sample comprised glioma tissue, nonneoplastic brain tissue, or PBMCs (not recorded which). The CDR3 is CSVLETSVTNEQFF. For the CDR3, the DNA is TGCAGCGTTCTTGAGACTAGCGTAACCAATGAGCAGTTCTTC.